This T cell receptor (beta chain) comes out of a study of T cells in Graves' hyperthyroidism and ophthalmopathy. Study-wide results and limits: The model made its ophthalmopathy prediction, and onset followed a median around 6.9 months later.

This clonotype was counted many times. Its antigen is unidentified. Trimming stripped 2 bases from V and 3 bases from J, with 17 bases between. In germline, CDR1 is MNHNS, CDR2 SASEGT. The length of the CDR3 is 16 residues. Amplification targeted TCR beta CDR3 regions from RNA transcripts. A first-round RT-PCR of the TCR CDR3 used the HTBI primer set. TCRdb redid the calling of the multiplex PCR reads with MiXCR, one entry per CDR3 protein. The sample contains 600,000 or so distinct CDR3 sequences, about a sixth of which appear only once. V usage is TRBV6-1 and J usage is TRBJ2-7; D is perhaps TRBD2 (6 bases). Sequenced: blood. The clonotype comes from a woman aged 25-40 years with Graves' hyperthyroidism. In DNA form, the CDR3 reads TGTGCCAGCAGTGAATACAGTGGTGCGGGAAACTACGAGCAGTACTTC. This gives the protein CASSEYSGAGNYEQYF.